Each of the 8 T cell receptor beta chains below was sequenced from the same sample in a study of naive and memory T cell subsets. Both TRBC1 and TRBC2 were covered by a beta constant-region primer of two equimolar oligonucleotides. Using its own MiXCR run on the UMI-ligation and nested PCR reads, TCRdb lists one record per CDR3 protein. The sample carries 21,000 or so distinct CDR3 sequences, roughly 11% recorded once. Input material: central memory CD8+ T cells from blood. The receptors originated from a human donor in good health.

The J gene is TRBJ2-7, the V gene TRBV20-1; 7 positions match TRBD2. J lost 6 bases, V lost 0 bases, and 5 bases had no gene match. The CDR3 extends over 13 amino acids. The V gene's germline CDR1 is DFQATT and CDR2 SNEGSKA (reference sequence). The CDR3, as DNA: TGCAGTGCTAGAGACGGGACTACTCTCGAGCAGTACTTC. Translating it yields CSARDGTTLEQYF.

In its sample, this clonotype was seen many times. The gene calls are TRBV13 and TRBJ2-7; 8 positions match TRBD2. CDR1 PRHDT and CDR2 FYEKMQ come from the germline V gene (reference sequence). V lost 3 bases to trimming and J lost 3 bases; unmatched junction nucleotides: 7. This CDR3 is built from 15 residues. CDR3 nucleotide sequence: TGTGCCAGCAGCTTCCGTCTAGCGGGCCGCTACGAGCAGTACTTC. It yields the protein CASSFRLAGRYEQYF.

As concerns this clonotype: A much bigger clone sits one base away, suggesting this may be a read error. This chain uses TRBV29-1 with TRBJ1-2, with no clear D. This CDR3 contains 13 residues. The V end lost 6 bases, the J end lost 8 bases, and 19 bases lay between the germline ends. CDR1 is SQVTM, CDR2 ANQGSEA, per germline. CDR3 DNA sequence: TGCAGCGTAAGACCCCCACTGAGTACCGGCTACACCTTC. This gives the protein CSVRPPLSTGYTF.

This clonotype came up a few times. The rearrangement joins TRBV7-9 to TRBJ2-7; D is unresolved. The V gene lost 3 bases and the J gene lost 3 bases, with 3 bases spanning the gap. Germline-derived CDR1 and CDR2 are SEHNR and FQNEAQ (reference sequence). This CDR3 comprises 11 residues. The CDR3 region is CASSFDYEQYF. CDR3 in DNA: TGTGCCAGCAGCTTTGACTACGAGCAGTACTTC. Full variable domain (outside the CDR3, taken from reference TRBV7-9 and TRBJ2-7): DTGVSQNPRHKITKRGQNVTFRCDPISEHNRLYWYRQTLGQGPEFLTYFQNEAQLEKSRLLSDRFSAERPKGSFSTLEIQRTEQGDSAMYLCASSFDYEQYFGPGTRLTVT.

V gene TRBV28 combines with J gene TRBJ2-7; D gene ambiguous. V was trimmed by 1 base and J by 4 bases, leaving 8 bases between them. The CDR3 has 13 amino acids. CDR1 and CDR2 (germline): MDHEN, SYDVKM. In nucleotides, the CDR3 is TGTGCCAGCAGTTTATCCCACATGTACGAGCAGTACTTC. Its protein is CASSLSHMYEQYF.

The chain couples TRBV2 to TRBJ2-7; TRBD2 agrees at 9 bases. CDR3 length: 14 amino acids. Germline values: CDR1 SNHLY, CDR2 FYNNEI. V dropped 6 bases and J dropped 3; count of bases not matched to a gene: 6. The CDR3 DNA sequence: TGTGCCAGCAGAGCCGGGACTAGCCGCTACGAGCAGTACTTC. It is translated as CASRAGTSRYEQYF.

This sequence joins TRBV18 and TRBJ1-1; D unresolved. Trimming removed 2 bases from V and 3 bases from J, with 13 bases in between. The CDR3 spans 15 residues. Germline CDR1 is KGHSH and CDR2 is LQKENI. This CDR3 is CASSPESVGDTEAFF. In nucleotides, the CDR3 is TGTGCCAGCTCACCAGAGTCAGTGGGTGACACTGAAGCTTTCTTT.

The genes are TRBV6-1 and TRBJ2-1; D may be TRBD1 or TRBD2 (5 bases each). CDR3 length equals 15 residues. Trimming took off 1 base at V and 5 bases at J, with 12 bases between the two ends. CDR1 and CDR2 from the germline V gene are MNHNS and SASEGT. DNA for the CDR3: TGTGCCAGCAGTGAAGAAGTCGGGGCGGACAATGAGCAGTTCTTC. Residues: CASSEEVGADNEQFF.